The subject of this entry is one TCR beta chain. Measured with immunoSEQ multiplex PCR; TCRdb has only the in-frame clones, and not every one. The repertoire holds 130,000 or so clones, with 85% to 95% as singletons. The data were taken from a study of control samples from healthy donors and cancer patients. The CDR3 contains 16 residues. CDR1 and CDR2 (germline): SGHRS, YFSETQ. The ends were cut back, 4 bases at V and 0 bases at J, with 16 bases in the middle. The chain combines TRBV5-1 with TRBJ1-1; tentative D call: TRBD1 (6 bases). This TCR was recovered from a man aged 35-49 years in good health. Sequencing input: blood. CDR3 residues: CASSPKDSDMNTEAFF. The CDR3 nucleotides are TGCGCCAGCAGCCCAAAGGACAGCGACATGAACACTGAAGCTTTCTTT.